Listed below are T cell receptor beta chains from one sample, sequenced in a study of graft-versus-host responses after intestinal transplantation. The data were produced by immunoSEQ multiplex PCR, yet TCRdb's version contains in-frame clones alone and is incomplete. The sample includes approximately 100,000 clones, roughly 86% seen only once; the top ten take more than 1.4%. The sequenced sample was PBMCs, obtained 255 days after intestinal transplant. Receptors were obtained from a human patient who received an intestinal transplant, so some T cells may come from the graft donor. Each CDR3 is given with its conserved first and last residue. The D gene is left open where the match is weak. A row's size may be missing; if present it is once, few, many or a size class.

TRBJ2-7 | TRBV6-1 | NA | TRBD1 | TGTGCCAGCAGTGAAGCGTCCAGGGGGAACGAGCAGTACTTC | CASSEASRGNEQYF
TRBJ2-5 | TRBV9 | NA | NA | TGTGCCAGCAGCGTACAGGGGGGATGGGGGGCCTTTGAGACCCAGTACTTC | CASSVQGGWGAFETQYF
TRBJ2-7 | TRBV28 | NA | TRBD1 | TGTGCCAGCAGAGAGCCGGGACAGCACTACGAGCAGTACTTC | CASREPGQHYEQYF
TRBJ2-7 | TRBV6-6 | NA | NA | TGTGCCAGCAGTTACGCCGACAGACACTACGAGCAGTACTTC | CASSYADRHYEQYF
TRBJ2-7 | TRBV28 | few | NA | TGTGCCAGCAGTTTGGGGAATAGATACGAGCAGTACTTC | CASSLGNRYEQYF
TRBJ1-1 | TRBV19 | NA | NA | TGTGCCAGTAGTATTGGGGAAGGCACTGAAGCTTTCTTT | CASSIGEGTEAFF
TRBJ1-5 | TRBV28 | NA | NA | TGTGCCGGGAGGGGAGGGCATAGCAATCAGCCCCAGCATTTT | CAGRGGHSNQPQHF
TRBJ2-7 | TRBV6-1 | NA | NA | TGTGCCAGCAGTGAGACCTACGAGCAGTACTTC | CASSETYEQYF
TRBJ2-2 | TRBV11-3 | NA | NA | TGTGCCAGCAGCTTAGTTAACGTCGGGGAGCTGTTTTTT | CASSLVNVGELFF
TRBJ2-1 | TRBV7-9 | NA | NA | TGTGCCAGCAGCTTAGCGGGGAGGACCTACAATGAGCAGTTCTTC | CASSLAGRTYNEQFF
TRBJ2-7 | TRBV28 | NA | NA | TGTGCCAGCAGTTTTGAGGTGACATCTCCCTACGAGCAGTACTTC | CASSFEVTSPYEQYF
TRBJ2-7 | TRBV6-5 | NA | NA | TGTGCCAGCAGTTACCGGGACATCCACGAGCAGTACTTC | CASSYRDIHEQYF
TRBJ1-5 | TRBV19 | NA | NA | TGTGCCAGTAGTTTGGGGGCAAGCAATCAGCCCCAGCATTTT | CASSLGASNQPQHF
TRBJ2-7 | TRBV29-1 | NA | NA | TGCAGCGTTGAGTCGAGAGGCACCTACGAGCAGTACTTC | CSVESRGTYEQYF
TRBJ1-5 | TRBV5-6 | NA | NA | TGTGCCAGCAGCTTAAAGGGGAGCAATCAGCCCCAGCATTTT | CASSLKGSNQPQHF
TRBJ1-4 | TRBV28 | many | TRBD1 | TGTGCCAGCAGTGGGTGGGCAGGGGGCTATGAAAAACTGTTTTTT | CASSGWAGGYEKLFF
TRBJ2-2 | TRBV2 | NA | NA | TGTGCCAGCTGCACAGGGAGGGCCGGGGAGCTGTTTTTT | CASCTGRAGELFF
TRBJ2-2 | TRBV13 | NA | TRBD1 | TGTGCCAGTTGGGGACAGGGGGCGCGTACCGGGGAGCTGTTTTTT | CASWGQGARTGELFF
TRBJ2-1 | TRBV5-4 | once | TRBD1 | TGTGCCAGCAGCCGAGGGGGCAGCCGGGACAGCTCCTACAATGAGCAGTTCTTC | CASSRGGSRDSSYNEQFF
TRBJ2-1 | TRBV28 | NA | TRBD2 | TGTGCCAGCAGTTTATGGGTAGCGGGAGGGCCTGAGAATGAGCAGTTCTTC | CASSLWVAGGPENEQFF
TRBJ1-3 | TRBV5-5 | NA | NA | TGTGCCAGCAGCCCGGCCCGGGGAAACACCATATATTTT | CASSPARGNTIYF